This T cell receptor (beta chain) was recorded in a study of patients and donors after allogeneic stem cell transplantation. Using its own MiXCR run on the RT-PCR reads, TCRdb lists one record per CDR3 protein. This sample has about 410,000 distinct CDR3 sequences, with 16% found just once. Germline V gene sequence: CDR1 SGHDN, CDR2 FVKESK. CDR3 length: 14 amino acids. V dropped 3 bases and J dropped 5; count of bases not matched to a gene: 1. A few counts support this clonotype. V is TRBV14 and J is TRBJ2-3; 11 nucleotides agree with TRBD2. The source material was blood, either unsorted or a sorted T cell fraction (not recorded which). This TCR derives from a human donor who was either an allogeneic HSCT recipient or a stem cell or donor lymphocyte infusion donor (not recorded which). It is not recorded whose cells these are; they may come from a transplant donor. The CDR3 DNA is TGTGCCAGCAGCCAGGGACTAGCGGAAGATACGCAGTATTTT. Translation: CASSQGLAEDTQYF. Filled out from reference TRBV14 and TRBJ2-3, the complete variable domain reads EAGVTQFPSHSVIEKGQTVTLRCDPISGHDNLYWYRRVMGKEIKFLLHFVKESKQDESGMPNNRFLAERTGGTYSTLKVQPAELEDSGVYFCASSQGLAEDTQYFGPGTRLTVL.